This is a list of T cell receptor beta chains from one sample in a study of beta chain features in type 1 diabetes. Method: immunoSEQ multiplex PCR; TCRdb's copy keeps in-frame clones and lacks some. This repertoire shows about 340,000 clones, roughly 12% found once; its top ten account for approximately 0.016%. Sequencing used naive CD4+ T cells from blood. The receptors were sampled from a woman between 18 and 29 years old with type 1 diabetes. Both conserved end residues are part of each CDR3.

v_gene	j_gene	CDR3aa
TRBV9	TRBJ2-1	CASSPYQAGGGYNEQFF
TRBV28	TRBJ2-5	CAIGTGSRETQYF
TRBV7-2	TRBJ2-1	CASSSTRGYNEQFF
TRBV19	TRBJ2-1	CASSTNDPRNEQFF
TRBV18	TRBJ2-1	CASSPSLAGGINEQFF
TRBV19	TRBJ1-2	CASSIGQGEVYGYTF
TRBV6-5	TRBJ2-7	CASSRTSGGSYEQYF
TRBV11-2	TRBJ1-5	CASSLAPATNQPQHF
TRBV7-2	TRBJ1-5	CASSFSSNQPQHF
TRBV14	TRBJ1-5	CASSQDARSAQHF
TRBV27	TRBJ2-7	CASREVTSGTHFSYEQYF
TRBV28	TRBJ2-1	CASSLAGFNEQFF
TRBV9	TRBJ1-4	CASAGQPNEKLFF
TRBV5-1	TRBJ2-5	CASSRGGQVVQETQYF
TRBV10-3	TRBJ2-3	CAISGQGLGFYTQYF
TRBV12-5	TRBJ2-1	CASALSGSRQFF
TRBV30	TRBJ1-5	CAWSDGRGYQPQHF
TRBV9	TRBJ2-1	CASSVGGGSYNEQFF
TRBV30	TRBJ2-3	CAWSLAGGPGTQYF
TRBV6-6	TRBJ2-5	CASSQLAASQETQYF
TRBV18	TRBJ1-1	CASSVTGTGYTEAFF
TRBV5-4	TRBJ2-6	CASSLTTAGANVLTF
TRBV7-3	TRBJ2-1	CASSPTSGSWNEQFF
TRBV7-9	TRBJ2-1	CASHIIAGGISEQFF
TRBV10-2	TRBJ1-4	CASRRGPDEKLFF
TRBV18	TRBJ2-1	CASSPGDRGPFF
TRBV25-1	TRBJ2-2	CASSPRGDSNTGELFF
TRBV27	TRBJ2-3	CASSLLYPDTQYF
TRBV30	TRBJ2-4	CAWSVLPPGLVNIQYF
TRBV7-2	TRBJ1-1	CASSGQWGSGTEAFF
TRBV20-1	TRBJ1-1	CSVNYGAFF
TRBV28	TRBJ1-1	CASSLTAGGNTEAFF
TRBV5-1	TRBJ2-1	CASSLVPAGEWNEQFF
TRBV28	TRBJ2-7	CASSLLTGGSGYEQYF
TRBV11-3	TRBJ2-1	CASSQSGNEQFF
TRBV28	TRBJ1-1	CASSYYRGTEAFF
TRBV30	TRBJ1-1	CAWSSPDRSLRAFF
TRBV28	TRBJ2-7	CASSPLGFGGNNYEQYF
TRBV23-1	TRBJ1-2	CASSPGSPGGYTF
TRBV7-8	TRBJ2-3	CASSQAGLAATHTQYF
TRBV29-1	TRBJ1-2	CSVFVQGANYGYTF
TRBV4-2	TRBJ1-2	CASSHWGTGVVVYGYTF
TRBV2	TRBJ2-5	CASSQQGTETQYF
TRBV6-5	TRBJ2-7	CASSYWSGSSYEQYF